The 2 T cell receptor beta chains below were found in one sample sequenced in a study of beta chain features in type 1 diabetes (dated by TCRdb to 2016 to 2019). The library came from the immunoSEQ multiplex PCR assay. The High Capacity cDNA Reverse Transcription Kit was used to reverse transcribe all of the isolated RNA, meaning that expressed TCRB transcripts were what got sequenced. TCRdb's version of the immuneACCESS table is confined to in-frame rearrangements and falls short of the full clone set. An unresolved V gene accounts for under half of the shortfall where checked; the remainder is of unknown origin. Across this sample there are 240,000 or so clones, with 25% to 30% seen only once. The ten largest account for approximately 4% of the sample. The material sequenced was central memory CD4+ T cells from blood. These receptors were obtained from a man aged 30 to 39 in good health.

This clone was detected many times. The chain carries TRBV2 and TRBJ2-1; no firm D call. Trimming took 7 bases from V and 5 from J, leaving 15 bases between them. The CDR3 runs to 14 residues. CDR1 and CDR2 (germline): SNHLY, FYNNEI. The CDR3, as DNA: TGTGCCAGCACCGGGCAGAATCGTCACAATGAGCAGTTCTTC. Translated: CASTGQNRHNEQFF.

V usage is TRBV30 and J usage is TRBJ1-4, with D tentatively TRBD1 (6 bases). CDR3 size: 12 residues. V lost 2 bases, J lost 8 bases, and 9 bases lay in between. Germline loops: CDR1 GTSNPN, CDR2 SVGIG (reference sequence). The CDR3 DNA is TGTGCCTGGAGTAGGACAGCAGAAAAACTGTTTTTT. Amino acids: CAWSRTAEKLFF.